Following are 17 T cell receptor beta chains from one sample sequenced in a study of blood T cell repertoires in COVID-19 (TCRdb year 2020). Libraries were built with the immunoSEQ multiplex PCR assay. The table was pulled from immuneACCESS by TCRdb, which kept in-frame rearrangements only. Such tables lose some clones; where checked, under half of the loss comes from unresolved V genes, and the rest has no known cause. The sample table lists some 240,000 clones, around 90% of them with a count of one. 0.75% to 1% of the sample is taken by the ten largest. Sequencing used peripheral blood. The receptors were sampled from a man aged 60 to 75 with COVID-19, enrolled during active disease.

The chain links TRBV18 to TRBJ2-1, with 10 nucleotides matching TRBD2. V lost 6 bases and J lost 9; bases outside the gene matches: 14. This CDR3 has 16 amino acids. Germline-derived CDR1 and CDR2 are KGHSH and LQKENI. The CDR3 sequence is CASSPWSSGSLGEQFF. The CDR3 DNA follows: TGTGCCAGCTCCCCCTGGTCTAGCGGGAGTCTAGGTGAGCAGTTCTTC.

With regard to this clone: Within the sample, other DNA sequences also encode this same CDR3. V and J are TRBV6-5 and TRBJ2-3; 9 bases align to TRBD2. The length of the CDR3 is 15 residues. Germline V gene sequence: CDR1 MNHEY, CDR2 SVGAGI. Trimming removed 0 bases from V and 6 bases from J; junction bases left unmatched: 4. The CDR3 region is CASSYSGGRADTQYF. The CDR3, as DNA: TGTGCCAGCAGTTACTCAGGCGGGAGGGCGGATACGCAGTATTTT.

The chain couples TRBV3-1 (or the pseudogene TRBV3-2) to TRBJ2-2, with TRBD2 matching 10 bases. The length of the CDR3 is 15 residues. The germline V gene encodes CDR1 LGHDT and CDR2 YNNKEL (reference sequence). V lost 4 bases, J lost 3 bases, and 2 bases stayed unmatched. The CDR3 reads CASSLGLADTGELFF. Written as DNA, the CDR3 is TGTGCCAGCAGCCTCGGACTAGCGGACACCGGGGAGCTGTTTTTT.

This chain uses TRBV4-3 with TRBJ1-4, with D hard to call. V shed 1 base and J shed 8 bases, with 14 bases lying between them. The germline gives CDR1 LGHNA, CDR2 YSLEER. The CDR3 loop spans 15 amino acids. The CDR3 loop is CASSQGEEVKEKLFF. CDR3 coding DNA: TGCGCCAGCAGCCAAGGTGAGGAAGTCAAGGAAAAACTGTTTTTT.

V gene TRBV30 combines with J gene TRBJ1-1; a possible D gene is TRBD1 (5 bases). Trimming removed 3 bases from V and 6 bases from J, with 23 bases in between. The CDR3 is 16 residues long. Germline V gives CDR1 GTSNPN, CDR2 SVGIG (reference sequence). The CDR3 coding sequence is TGTGCCTGGAGCCACAACATTTTTGGGGGGATGGCTGAAGCTTTCTTT. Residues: CAWSHNIFGGMAEAFF.

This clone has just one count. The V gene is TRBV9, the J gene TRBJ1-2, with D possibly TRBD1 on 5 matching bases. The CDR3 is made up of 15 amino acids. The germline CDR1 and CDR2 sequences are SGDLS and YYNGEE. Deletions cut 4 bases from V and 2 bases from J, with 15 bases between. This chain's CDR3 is CASSTTAGPNYGYTF. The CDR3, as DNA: TGTGCCAGCAGCACCACGGCGGGGCCGAACTATGGCTACACCTTC.

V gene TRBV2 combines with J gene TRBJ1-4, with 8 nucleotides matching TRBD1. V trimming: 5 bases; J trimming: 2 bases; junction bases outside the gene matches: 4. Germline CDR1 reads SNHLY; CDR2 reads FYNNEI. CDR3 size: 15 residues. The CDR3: CASSFQGATNEKLFF. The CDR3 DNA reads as TGTGCCAGCAGTTTCCAGGGGGCGACTAATGAAAAACTGTTTTTT.

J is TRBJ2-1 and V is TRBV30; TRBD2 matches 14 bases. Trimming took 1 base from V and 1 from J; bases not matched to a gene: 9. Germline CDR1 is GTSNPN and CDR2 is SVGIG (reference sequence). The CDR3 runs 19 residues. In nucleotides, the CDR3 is TGTGCCTGGAGTGGTCAGACTAGCGGGGGGGCTCTATCCTACAATGAGCAGTTCTTC. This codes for CAWSGQTSGGALSYNEQFF.

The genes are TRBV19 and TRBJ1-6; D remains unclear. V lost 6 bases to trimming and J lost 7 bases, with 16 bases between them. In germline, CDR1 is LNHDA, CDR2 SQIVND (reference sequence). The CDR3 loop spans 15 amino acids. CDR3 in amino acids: CASSSVGSRNSPLHF. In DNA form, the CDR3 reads TGTGCCAGTAGCTCGGTCGGCAGCAGGAATTCACCCCTCCACTTT.

CDR3 sequence reads: CAWSEGQPRYTF. CDR3 nucleotide sequence: TGTGCCTGGAGTGAGGGGCAGCCTCGCTACACCTTC. V gene TRBV30 combines with J gene TRBJ1-2, with D tentatively TRBD1 (5 bases). The CDR3 length is 12 residues. Germline V lookup: CDR1 GTSNPN, CDR2 SVGIG (reference sequence). Trimming took off 1 base at V and 9 bases at J, with 12 bases between the two ends.

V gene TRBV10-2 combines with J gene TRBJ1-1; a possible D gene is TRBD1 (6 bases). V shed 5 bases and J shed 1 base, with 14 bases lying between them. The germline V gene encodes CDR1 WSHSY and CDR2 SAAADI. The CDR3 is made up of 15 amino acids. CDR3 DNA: TGCGCCAGCAGTAAACCGGACAGATCGAACACTGAAGCTTTCTTT. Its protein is CASSKPDRSNTEAFF.

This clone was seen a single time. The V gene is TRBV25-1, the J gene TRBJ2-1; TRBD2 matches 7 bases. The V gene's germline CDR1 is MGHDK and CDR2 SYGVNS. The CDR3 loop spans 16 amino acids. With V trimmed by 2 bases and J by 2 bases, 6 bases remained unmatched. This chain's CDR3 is CASSELSSGTYNEQFF. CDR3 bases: TGTGCCAGCAGTGAACTGTCTAGCGGAACCTACAATGAGCAGTTCTTC.

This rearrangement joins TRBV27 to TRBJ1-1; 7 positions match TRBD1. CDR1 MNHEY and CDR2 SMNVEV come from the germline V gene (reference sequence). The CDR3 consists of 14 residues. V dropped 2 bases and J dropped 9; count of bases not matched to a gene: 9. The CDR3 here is CASSLTGVGEKAFF. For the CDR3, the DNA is TGTGCCAGCAGTTTAACAGGGGTGGGGGAGAAAGCTTTCTTT.

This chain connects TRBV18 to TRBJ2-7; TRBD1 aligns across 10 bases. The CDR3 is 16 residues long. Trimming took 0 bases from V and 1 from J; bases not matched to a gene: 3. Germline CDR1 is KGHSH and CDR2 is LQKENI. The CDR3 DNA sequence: TGTGCCAGCTCACCACCTATGGGACAGGGGTCCTACGAGCAGTACTTC. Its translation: CASSPPMGQGSYEQYF.

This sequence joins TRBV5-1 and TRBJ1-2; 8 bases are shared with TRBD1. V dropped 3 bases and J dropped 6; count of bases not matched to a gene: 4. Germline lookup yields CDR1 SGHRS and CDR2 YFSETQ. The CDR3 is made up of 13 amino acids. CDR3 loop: CASSSDRANGYTF. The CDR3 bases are TGCGCCAGCAGCTCGGACAGGGCGAATGGCTACACCTTC.

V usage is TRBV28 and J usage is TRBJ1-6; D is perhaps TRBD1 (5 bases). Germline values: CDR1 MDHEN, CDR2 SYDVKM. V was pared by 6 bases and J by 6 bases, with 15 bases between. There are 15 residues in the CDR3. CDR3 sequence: CASRSRGRSNSPLHF. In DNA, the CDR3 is TGTGCCAGCAGGTCGCGGGGGAGGTCTAATTCACCCCTCCACTTT.

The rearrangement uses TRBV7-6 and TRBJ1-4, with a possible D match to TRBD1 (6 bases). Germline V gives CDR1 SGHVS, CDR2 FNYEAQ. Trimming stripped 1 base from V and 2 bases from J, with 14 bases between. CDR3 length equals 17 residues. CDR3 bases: TGTGCCAGCAGCTTAGAGGTCAGGGGTTTGACTAATGAAAAACTGTTTTTT. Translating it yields CASSLEVRGLTNEKLFF.